One sample yielded the 5 T cell receptor beta chains listed below, sequenced in a study of blood T cell repertoires in COVID-19. The table came from immunoSEQ multiplex PCR; TCRdb's copy has only in-frame clones and leaves some out. The sample holds some 150,000 clones, around 80% seen once. The sequenced sample was peripheral blood. These receptor sequences come from a man in his sixties with active or convalescent COVID-19.

This clone was seen at least ten times. The V gene is TRBV6-6, the J gene TRBJ2-7, with 12 bases that match TRBD2. Germline CDR1 MNHNY, CDR2 SVGAGI (reference sequence). The CDR3 covers 15 residues. The J segment lost 4 bases and the V segment lost 6 bases, leaving 7 bases of the junction unmatched. The CDR3 spells CASRDLAGGSYEQYF. The CDR3 DNA reads as TGTGCCAGCAGGGACCTAGCGGGAGGGTCGTACGAGCAGTACTTC.

The chain recombines TRBV5-1 with TRBJ1-1; tentatively, D is TRBD1 (6 bases). The V gene's germline CDR1 is SGHRS and CDR2 YFSETQ. V lost 1 base and J lost 3, with 16 bases in between. This CDR3 contains 16 residues. The CDR3 DNA sequence: TGCGCCAGCAGCTTGTATTCGGGGGGCCGGGACACTGAAGCTTTCTTT. Its translation: CASSLYSGGRDTEAFF.

This chain connects TRBV11-3 to TRBJ2-5, with D tentatively TRBD1 (6 bases). The CDR3 loop spans 15 amino acids. Trimming left V 3 bases short and J 1 base short, with 12 bases between. CDR1 is SGHNT and CDR2 is YENEEA in the germline V gene. The CDR3 region has the DNA TGTGCCAGCAGCTTCGGGACACACGCCCAAGAGACCCAGTACTTC. Its translation is CASSFGTHAQETQYF. The entire variable domain, with the rest obtained from reference TRBV11-3 and TRBJ2-5, is as follows: EAGVVQSPRYKIIEKKQPVAFWCNPISGHNTLYWYLQNLGQGPELLIRYENEEAVDDSQLPKDRFSAERLKGVDSTLKIQPAELGDSAVYLCASSFGTHAQETQYFGPGTRLLVL.

This clone has a single count. This rearrangement joins TRBV6-1 to TRBJ2-4; 8 nucleotides agree with TRBD1. The V and J ends lost 3 bases and 2 bases, in that order; junction bases with no gene match: 3. Germline-derived CDR1 and CDR2 are MNHNS and SASEGT. This CDR3 is 15 amino acids long. DNA of the CDR3: TGTGCCAGCAGTGACCCCAGGGGGCCCAAAAACATTCAGTACTTC. Encoded protein: CASSDPRGPKNIQYF.

This CDR3 is CASSPQLSGANVLTF. Here the CDR3 DNA reads TGTGCCAGCAGCCCCCAACTCTCTGGGGCCAACGTCCTGACTTTC. V usage is TRBV9 and J usage is TRBJ2-6; no clear D. The CDR3 spans 15 residues. The ends were cut back, 4 bases at V and 0 bases at J, with 8 bases in the middle. Germline V gene data show CDR1 as SGDLS and CDR2 as YYNGEE.